This TCR beta chain was recovered during a study of identical twins' blood T cells. Between the trimmed V and J ends, which lost 4 bases and 4 bases, there was a span of 13 bases. This CDR3 has 14 amino acids. TCRdb used MiXCR to reprocess the 5' RACE reads, holding one entry per CDR3 protein. The repertoire holds 300,000 to 450,000 distinct CDR3 sequences, with under 30% as singletons. This receptor was identified in a woman aged 18-49 years in good health. This rearrangement joins TRBV12-3 or TRBV12-4 to TRBJ1-2; D may be TRBD1 (5 bases). Sequenced sample: PBMCs. CDR3 sequence (DNA): TGTGCCAGCAGTTCCCAGGGAAAAGTCTATGGCTACACCTTC. This codes for CASSSQGKVYGYTF.